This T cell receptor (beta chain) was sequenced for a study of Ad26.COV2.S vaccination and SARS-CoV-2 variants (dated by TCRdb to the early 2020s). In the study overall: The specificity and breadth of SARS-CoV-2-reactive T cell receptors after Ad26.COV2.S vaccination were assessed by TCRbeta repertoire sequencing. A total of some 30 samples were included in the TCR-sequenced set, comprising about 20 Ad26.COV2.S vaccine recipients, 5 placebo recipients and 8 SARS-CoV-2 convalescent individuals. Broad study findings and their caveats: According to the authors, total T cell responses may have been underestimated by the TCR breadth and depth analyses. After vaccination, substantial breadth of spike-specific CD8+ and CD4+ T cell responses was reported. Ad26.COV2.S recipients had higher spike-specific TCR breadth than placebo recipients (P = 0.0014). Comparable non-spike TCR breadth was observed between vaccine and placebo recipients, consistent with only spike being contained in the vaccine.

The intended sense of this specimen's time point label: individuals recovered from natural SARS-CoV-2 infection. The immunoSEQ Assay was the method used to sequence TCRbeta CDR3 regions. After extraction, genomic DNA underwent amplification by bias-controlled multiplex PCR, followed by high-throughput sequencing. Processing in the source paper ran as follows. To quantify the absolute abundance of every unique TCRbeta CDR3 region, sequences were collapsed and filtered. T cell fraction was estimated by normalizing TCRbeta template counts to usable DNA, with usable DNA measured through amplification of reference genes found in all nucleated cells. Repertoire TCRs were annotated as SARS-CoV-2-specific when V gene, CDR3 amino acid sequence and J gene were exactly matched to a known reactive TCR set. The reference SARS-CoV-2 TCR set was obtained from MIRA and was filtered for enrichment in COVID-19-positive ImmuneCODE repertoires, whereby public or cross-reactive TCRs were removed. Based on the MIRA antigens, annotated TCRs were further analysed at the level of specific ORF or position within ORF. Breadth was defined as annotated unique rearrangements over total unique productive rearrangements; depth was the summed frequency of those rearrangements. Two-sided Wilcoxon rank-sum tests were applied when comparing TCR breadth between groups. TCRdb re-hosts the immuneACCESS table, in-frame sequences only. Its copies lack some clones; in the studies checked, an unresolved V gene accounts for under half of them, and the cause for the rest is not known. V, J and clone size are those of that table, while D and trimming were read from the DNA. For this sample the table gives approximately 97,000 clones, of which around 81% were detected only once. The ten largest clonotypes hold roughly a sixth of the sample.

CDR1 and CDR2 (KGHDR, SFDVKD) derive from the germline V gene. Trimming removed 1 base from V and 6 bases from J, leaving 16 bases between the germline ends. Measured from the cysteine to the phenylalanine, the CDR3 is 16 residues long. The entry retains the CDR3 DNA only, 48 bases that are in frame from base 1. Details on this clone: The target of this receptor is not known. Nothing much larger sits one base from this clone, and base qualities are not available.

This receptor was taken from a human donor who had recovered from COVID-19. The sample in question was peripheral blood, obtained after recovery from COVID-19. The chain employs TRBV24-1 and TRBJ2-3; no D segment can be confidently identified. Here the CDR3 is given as CATSDLKAAVRDTQYF. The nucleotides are TGTGCCACCAGTGATTTAAAGGCTGCAGTTCGGGATACGCAGTATTTT.